These 2 T cell receptor beta chains originate from one sample sequenced in a study of blood T cell repertoires in COVID-19. Generated by immunoSEQ multiplex PCR, the TCRdb table keeps only in-frame clones and is missing some. The table includes around 700,000 clones, about 90% detected once. The sample consisted of peripheral blood. These receptors all come from a woman aged 18-29 years with acute or convalescent COVID-19.

This chain uses TRBV25-1 with TRBJ1-6; possibly TRBD1 for D (6 bases). The CDR3 extends over 15 amino acids. Germline V gene sequence: CDR1 MGHDK, CDR2 SYGVNS. V was pared by 4 bases and J by 8 bases, with 15 bases between. For the CDR3, the DNA is TGTGCCAGCAGTGCTGTGTCAGGGGCCCATTCACCCCTCCACTTT. Translation gives CASSAVSGAHSPLHF.

The CDR3 nucleotides are TGTGCCAGCAGGCTAAATCCTTCCCGGGAGCTGTTTTTT. Encoded protein: CASRLNPSRELFF. The rearrangement joins TRBV12-3 or TRBV12-4 to TRBJ2-2; D is undetermined. This CDR3 is 13 amino acids long. V gave up 6 bases and J gave up 9 bases, with 14 bases separating them.